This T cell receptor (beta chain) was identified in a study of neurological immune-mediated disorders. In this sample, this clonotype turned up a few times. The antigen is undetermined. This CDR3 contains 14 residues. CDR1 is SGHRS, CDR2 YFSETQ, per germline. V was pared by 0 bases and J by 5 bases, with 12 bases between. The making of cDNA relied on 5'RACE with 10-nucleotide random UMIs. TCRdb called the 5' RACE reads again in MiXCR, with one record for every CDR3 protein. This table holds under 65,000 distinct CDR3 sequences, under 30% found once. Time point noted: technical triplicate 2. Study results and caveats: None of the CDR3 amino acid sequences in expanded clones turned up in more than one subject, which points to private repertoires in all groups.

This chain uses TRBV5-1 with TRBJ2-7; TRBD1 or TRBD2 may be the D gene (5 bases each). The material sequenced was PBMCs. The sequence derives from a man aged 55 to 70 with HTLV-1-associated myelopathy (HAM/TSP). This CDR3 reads CASSLAGALDEQYF. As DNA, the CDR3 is TGCGCCAGCAGCTTGGCCGGGGCTCTGGACGAGCAGTACTTC.